The T cell receptor beta chain under discussion was sequenced for a study of immune heterogeneity within non-small cell lung tumors. As for the study in general: Of the tumors, a few were squamous cell, some eleven non-squamous, and 1 not otherwise specified.

V was clipped by 5 bases and J by 1 base, with 14 bases between them. CDR3 length: 14 amino acids. CDR1 and CDR2 (germline): GTSNPN, SVGIG (reference sequence). Study-wide results and caveats: Largely, high-frequency T-cell receptor beta clonotypes differed from one individual patient to another.

This clonotype was seen only a few times. Its antigen is as yet unknown. Bulk tumor genomic DNA, approximately 570 ng per sample, was the template. Primary tumors were biopsied several times each, far apart, intraoperatively. The study cohort was described as untreated, and its members had newly diagnosed non-small cell lung cancer. They went on to have curative surgery. There were roughly 16 donors in total. They were all newly diagnosed non-small cell lung cancer patients undergoing surgery with curative intent. Multiplex PCR with 32 V and 13 J primers amplified TCR beta CDR3. TCRdb called the multiplex PCR reads again in MiXCR, with one record for every CDR3 protein. The sample has about 22,000 distinct CDR3 sequences; around 30% are singletons.

This TCR was recovered from a man between 40 and 49 years old with non-small cell lung cancer. The specimen was lung tumor tissue. The chain uses TRBV30 and TRBJ1-1; possibly TRBD1 for D (6 bases). CDR3 nucleotides: TGTGCCTGGCTAGGCGGCAGGGGGAACACTGAAGCTTTCTTT. This sequence encodes CAWLGGRGNTEAFF. The complete variable domain, with remaining parts taken from reference TRBV30 and TRBJ1-1, reads SQTIHQWPATLVQPVGSPLSLECTVEGTSNPNLYWYRQAAGRGLQLLFYSVGIGQISSEVPQNLSASRPQDRQFILSSKKLLLSDSGFYLCAWLGGRGNTEAFFGQGTRLTVV.